The clone carrying this TCR beta chain showed up just once. This record comes from a study of blood T cell repertoires in COVID-19. Looking at the study overall: Collection of acute and convalescent COVID-19 samples took place in the United States, Italy and Spain.

Only in-frame clones appear in the TCRdb table, and some are missing; sequencing was by immunoSEQ multiplex PCR. The sample lists under 200,000 clones, 80% to 85% occurring once. CDR1 SNHLY and CDR2 FYNNEI come from the germline V gene. This CDR3 region has 14 residues. V was cut by 6 bases and J by 2 bases, with 13 bases left in between. The material sequenced was PBMCs or T cells enriched from blood (not recorded which). This rearrangement joins TRBV2 to TRBJ1-2; D is perhaps TRBD1 (6 bases). This clonotype was obtained from a woman aged 55-75 years who had recovered from COVID-19. The CDR3 coding sequence is TGTGCCAGCAGGAGAGACAGGTCAAACTATGGCTACACCTTC. This encodes CASRRDRSNYGYTF. Together with reference TRBV2 and TRBJ1-2, the CDR3 gives the full variable domain: EPEVTQTPSHQVTQMGQEVILRCVPISNHLYFYWYRQILGQKVEFLVSFYNNEISEKSEIFDDQFSVERPDGSNFTLKIRSTKLEDSAMYFCASRRDRSNYGYTFGSGTRLTVV.